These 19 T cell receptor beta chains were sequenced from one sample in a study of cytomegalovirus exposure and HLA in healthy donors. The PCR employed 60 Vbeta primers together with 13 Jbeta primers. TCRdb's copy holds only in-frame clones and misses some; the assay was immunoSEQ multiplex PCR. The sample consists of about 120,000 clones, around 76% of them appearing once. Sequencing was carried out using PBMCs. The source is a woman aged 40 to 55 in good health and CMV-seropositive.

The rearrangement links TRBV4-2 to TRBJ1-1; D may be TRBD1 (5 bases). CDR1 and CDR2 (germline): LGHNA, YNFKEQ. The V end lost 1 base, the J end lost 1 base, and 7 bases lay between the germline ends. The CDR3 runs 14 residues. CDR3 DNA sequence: TGTGCCAGCAGCCAAGGGGGCGAGAACACTGAAGCTTTCTTT. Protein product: CASSQGGENTEAFF.

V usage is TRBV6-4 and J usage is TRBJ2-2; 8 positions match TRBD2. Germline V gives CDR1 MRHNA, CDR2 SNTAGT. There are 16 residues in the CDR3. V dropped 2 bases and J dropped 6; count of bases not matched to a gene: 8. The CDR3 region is CASSDVQTSVSGELFF. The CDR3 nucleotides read TGTGCCAGCAGTGACGTTCAGACTAGCGTTTCCGGGGAGCTGTTTTTT.

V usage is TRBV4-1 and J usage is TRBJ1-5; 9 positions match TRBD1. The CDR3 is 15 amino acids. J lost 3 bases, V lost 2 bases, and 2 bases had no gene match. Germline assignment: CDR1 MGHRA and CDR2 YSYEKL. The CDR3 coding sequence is TGCGCCAGCAGCCAACGACAGGGGGACAATCAGCCCCAGCATTTT. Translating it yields CASSQRQGDNQPQHF.

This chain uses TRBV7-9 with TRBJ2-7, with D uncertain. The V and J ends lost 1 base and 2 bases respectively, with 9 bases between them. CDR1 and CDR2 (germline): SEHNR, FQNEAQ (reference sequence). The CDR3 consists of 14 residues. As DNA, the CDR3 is TGTGCCAGCAGCTTAGGTAGCCTAGCCTACGAGCAGTACTTC. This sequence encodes CASSLGSLAYEQYF.

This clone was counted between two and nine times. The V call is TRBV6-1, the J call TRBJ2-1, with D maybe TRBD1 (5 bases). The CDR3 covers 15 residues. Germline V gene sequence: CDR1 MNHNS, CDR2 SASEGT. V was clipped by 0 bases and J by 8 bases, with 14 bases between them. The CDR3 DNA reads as TGTGCCAGCAGTGAAGCGCAAGCCAGGGTATATGAGCAGTTCTTC. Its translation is CASSEAQARVYEQFF.

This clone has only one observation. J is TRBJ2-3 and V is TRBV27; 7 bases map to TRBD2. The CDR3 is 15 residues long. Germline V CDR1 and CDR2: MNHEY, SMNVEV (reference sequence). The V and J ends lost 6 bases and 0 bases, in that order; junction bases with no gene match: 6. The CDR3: CASRIRLASTDTQYF. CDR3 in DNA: TGTGCCAGCAGAATACGACTAGCTAGCACAGATACGCAGTATTTT.

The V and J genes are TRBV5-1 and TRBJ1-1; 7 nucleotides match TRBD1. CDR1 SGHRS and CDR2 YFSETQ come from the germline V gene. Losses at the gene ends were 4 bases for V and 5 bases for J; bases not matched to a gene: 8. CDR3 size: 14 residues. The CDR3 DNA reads TGCGCCAGCAGCCCGACAGGGACGGGGACTGAAGCTTTCTTT. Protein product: CASSPTGTGTEAFF.

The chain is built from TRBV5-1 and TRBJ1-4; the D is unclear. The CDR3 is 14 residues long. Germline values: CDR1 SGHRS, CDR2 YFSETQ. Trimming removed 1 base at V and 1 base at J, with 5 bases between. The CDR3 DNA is TGCGCCAGCAGCTTGTCAGGAACTAATGAAAAACTGTTTTTT. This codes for CASSLSGTNEKLFF.

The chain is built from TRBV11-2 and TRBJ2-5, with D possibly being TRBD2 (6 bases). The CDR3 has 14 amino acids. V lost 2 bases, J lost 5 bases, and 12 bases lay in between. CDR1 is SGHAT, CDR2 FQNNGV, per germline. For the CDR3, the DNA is TGTGCCAGCAGCTTACAAGGGAGGCGGGAGACCCAGTACTTC. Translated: CASSLQGRRETQYF.

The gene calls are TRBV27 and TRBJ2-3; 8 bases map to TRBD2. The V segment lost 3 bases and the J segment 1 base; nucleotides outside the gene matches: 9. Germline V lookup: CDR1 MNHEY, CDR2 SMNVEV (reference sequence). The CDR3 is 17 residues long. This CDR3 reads CASSFGNPGLGTDTQYF. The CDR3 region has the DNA TGTGCCAGCAGTTTCGGCAATCCGGGACTAGGCACAGATACGCAGTATTTT.

In DNA form, the CDR3 reads TGTGCCAGCAGTCTACGGGGGGACACAGATACGCAGTATTTT. It specifies CASSLRGDTDTQYF. The chain employs TRBV25-1 and TRBJ2-3, with 7 bases that match TRBD2. V lost 5 bases, J lost 2 bases, and 4 bases stayed unmatched. Looked up from germline, CDR1 is MGHDK and CDR2 is SYGVNS. The CDR3 length is 14 residues.

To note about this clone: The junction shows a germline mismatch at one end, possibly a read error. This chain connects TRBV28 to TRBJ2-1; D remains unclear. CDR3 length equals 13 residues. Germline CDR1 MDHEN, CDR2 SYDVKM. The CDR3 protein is CAGSPPTSDEQFF. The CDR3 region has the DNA TGTGCCGGCAGTCCCCCCACCAGCGATGAGCAGTTCTTC.

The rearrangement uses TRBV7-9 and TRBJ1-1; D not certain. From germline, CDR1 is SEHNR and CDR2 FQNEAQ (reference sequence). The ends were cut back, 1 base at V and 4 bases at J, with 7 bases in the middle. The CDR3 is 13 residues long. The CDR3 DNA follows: TGTGCCAGCAGCTTAGGGTCGGGCACTGAAGCTTTCTTT. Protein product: CASSLGSGTEAFF. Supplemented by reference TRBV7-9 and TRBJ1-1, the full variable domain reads DTGVSQNPRHKITKRGQNVTFRCDPISEHNRLYWYRQTLGQGPEFLTYFQNEAQLEKSRLLSDRFSAERPKGSFSTLEIQRTEQGDSAMYLCASSLGSGTEAFFGQGTRLTVV.

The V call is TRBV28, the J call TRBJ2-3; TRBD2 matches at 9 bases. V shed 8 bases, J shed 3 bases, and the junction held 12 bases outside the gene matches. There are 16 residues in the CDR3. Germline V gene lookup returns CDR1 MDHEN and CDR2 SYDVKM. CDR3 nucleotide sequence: TGTGCCAGCTCCCGTGCGGGGGGGCAGAGGACAGATACGCAGTATTTT. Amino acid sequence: CASSRAGGQRTDTQYF.

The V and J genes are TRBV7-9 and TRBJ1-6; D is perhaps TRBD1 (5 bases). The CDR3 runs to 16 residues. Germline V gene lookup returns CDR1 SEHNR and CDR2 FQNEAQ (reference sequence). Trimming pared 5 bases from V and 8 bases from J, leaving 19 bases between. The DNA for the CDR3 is TGTGCCAGCAGCCTCCTGGGGGGACCGGGGGATTCACCCCTCCACTTT. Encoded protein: CASSLLGGPGDSPLHF.

The CDR3 is CASSPGSGGAEDTQYF. The CDR3 DNA is TGTGCCAGCAGCCCGGGCAGCGGGGGGGCTGAAGATACGCAGTATTTT. The chain recombines TRBV4-2 with TRBJ2-3, with 10 bases fitting TRBD2. This CDR3 is built from 16 residues. Per germline, CDR1 LGHNA and CDR2 YNFKEQ. Trimming cost V 4 bases and J 5 bases; bases outside gene matches: 9.

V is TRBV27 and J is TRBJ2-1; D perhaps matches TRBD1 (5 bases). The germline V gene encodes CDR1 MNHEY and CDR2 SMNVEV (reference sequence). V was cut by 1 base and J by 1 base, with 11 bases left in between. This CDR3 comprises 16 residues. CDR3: CASSLFTGASYNEQFF. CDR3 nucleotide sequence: TGTGCCAGCAGTTTATTTACAGGTGCTTCCTACAATGAGCAGTTCTTC.

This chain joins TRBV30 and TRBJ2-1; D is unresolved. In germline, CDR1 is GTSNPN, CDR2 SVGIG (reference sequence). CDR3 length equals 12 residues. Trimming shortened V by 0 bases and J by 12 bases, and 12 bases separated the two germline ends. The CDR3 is CAWSVLTSGQFF. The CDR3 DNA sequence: TGTGCCTGGAGTGTCTTGACCTCAGGGCAGTTCTTC.

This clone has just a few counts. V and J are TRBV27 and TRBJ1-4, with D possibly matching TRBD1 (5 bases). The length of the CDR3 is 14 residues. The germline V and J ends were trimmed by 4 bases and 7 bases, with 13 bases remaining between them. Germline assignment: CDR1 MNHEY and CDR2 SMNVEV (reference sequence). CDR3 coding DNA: TGTGCCAGCAGTTCGGGGGGGTTAGGTGAAAAACTGTTTTTT. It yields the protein CASSSGGLGEKLFF.